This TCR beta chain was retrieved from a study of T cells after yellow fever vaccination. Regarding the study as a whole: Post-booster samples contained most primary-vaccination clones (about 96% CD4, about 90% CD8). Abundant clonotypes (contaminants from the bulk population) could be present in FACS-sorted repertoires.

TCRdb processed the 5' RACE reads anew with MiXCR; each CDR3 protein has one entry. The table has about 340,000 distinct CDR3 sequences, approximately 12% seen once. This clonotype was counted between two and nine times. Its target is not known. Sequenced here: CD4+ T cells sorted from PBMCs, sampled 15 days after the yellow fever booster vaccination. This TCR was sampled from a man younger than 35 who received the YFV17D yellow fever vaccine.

In DNA, the CDR3 is TGTGCCATCAGTGAGGCAGGGGGCATTACAGATACGCAGTATTTT. Protein sequence: CAISEAGGITDTQYF. This chain joins TRBV10-3 and TRBJ2-3; 8 nucleotides match TRBD1. The CDR3 is made up of 15 amino acids. Germline-derived CDR1 and CDR2 are ENHRY and SYGVKD. The trim removed 2 bases at V and 3 bases at J, leaving 4 bases unmatched.